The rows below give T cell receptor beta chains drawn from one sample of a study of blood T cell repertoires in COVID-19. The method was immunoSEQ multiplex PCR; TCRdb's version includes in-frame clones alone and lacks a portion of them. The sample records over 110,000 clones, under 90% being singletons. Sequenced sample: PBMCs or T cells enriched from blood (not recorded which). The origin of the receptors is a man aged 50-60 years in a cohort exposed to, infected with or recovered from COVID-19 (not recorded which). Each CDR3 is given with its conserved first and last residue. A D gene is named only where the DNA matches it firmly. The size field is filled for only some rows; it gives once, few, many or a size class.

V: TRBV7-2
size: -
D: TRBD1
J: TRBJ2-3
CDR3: CASSTSRGPDTQYF
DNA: TGTGCCAGCAGCACAAGCAGGGGGCCAGATACGCAGTATTTT

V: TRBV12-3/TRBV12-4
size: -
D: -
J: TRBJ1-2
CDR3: CASSFRANYGYTF
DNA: TGTGCCAGCAGTTTTCGGGCTAACTATGGCTACACCTTC

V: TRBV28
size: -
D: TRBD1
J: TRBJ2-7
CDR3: CASSLYRTGFYYEQYF
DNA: TGTGCCAGCAGTTTGTACCGGACAGGGTTTTATTACGAGCAGTACTTC

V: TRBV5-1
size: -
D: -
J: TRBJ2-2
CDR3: CASSLQGGGVLPGELFF
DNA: TGCGCCAGCAGCTTGCAGGGGGGAGGTGTGCTTCCCGGGGAGCTGTTTTTT

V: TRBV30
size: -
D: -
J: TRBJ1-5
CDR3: CAGGLGNQPQHF
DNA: TGTGCAGGGGGACTTGGCAATCAGCCCCAGCATTTT

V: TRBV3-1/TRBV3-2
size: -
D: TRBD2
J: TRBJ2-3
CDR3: CASSPSGGGTDTQYF
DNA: TGTGCCAGCAGCCCTAGCGGGGGGGGCACAGATACGCAGTATTTT

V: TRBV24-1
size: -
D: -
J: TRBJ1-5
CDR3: CATSEGGGLSNQPQHF
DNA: TGTGCCACCAGTGAAGGAGGAGGGCTGAGCAATCAGCCCCAGCATTTT

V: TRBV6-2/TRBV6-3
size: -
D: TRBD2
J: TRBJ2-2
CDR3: CASSYVAGNTGELFF
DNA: TGTGCCAGCAGTTACGTAGCGGGAAACACCGGGGAGCTGTTTTTT

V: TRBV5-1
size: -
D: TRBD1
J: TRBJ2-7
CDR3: CASSARDRVNSYEQYF
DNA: TGCGCCAGCAGTGCTAGGGACAGGGTAAACTCCTACGAGCAGTACTTC

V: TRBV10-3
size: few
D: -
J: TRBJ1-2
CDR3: CAISEDRDIGRGYTF
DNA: TGTGCCATCAGTGAGGACCGGGACATTGGACGTGGCTACACCTTC

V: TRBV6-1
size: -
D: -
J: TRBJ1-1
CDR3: CASSELRQTEAFF
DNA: TGTGCCAGCAGTGAACTCAGACAGACTGAAGCTTTCTTT

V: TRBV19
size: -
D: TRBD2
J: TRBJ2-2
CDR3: CASSNQGLVAGELFF
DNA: TGTGCCAGTAGCAACCAGGGACTAGTTGCCGGGGAGCTGTTTTTT

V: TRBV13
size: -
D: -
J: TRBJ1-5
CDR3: CASSSLNQPQHF
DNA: TGTGCCAGCAGCTCGTTGAATCAGCCCCAGCATTTT

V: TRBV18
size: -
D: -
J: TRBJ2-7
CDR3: CASSTDSSTYEQYF
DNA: TGTGCCAGCTCCACAGACAGTTCGACCTACGAGCAGTACTTC

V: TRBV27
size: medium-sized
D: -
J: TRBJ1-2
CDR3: CASSFYGDYGYTF
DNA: TGTGCCAGCAGTTTCTACGGGGATTATGGCTACACCTTC

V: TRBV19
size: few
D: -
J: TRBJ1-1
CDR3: CASSFPYTEAFF
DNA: TGTGCCAGTAGTTTTCCTTACACTGAAGCTTTCTTT

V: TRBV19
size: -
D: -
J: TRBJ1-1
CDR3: CASISGKAFF
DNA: TGTGCCAGTATTTCAGGGAAAGCTTTCTTT

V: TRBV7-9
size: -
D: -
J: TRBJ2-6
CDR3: CASSLVLGAGANVLTF
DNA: TGTGCCAGCAGCTTAGTCTTAGGAGCAGGGGCCAACGTCCTGACTTTC

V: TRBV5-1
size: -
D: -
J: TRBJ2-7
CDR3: CASTNGGWEQYF
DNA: TGCGCCAGCACCAACGGAGGGTGGGAGCAGTACTTC

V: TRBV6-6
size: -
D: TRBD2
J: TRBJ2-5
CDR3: CASSETSLLHF
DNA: TGTGCCAGCAGCGAGACTAGCCTACTCCACTTC

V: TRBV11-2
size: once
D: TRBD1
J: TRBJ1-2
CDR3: CASSSTGAFGYTF
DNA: TGTGCCAGCAGCTCGACAGGGGCCTTTGGCTACACCTTC

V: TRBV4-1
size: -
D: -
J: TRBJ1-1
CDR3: CASSQGGLMNTEAFF
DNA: TGCGCCAGCAGCCAAGGGGGCTTAATGAACACTGAAGCTTTCTTT

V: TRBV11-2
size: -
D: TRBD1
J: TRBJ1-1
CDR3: CASSLEGTANTEAFF
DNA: TGTGCCAGCAGCTTAGAAGGGACAGCAAACACTGAAGCTTTCTTT

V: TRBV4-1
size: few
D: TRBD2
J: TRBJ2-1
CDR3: CASSHSTSGLNEQFF
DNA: TGCGCCAGCAGCCATTCGACTAGCGGACTCAATGAGCAGTTCTTC

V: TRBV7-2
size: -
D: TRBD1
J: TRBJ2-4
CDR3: CASSRTGGYSYIQYF
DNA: TGTGCCAGCAGCCGGACAGGGGGATATAGCTACATTCAGTACTTC

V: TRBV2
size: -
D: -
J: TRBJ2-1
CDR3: CASRSRNLQTYNEQFF
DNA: TGTGCCAGCAGGAGCAGGAATCTCCAGACCTACAATGAGCAGTTCTTC

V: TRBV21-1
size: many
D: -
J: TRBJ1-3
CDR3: CAISYTGNTIYF
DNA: TGTGCCATCTCGTACACTGGAAACACCATATATTTT

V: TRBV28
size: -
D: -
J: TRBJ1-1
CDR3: CASSRGSYTEAFF
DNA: TGTGCCAGCAGTCGGGGGTCGTACACTGAAGCTTTCTTT

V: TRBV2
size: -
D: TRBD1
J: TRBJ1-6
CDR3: CASRQDRVSPLHF
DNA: TGTGCCAGCAGGCAGGACAGGGTCTCACCCCTCCACTTT

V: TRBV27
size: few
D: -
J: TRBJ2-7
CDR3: CASSSAGGDLKQYF
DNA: TGTGCCAGCAGTTCTGCGGGTGGTGATCTAAAGCAGTACTTC

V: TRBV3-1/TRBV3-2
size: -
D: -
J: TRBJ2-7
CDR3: CASSHVQVSGEQYF
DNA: TGTGCCAGCAGCCATGTGCAGGTTTCGGGAGAGCAGTACTTC

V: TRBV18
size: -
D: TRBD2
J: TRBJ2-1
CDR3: CASSPTSGMGNEQFF
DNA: TGTGCCAGCTCACCAACTAGCGGGATGGGGAATGAGCAGTTCTTC

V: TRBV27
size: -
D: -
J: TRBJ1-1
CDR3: CASSSGVGNTEAFF
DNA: TGTGCCAGCAGTTCCGGAGTGGGGAACACTGAAGCTTTCTTT

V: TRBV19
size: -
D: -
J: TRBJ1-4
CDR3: CASSVGTASNEKLFF
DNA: TGTGCCAGTAGTGTCGGGACTGCATCTAATGAAAAACTGTTTTTT

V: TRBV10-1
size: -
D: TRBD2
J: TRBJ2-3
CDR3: CASGPSGGLTDTQYF
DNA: TGCGCCAGCGGCCCTAGCGGGGGCCTCACAGATACGCAGTATTTT

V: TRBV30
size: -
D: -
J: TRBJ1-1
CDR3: CAWDRQIMNTEAFF
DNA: TGTGCCTGGGACAGACAGATCATGAACACTGAAGCTTTCTTT

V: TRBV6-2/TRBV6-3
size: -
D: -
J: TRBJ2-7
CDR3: CASSYLYEQYF
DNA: TGTGCCAGCAGTTATCTCTACGAGCAGTACTTC

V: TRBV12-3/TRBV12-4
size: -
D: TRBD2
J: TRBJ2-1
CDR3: CASSPTAGGGWFF
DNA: TGTGCCAGCAGTCCTACGGCTGGCGGGGGGTGGTTCTTC

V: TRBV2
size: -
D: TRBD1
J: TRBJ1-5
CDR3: CASRGQGYSNQPQHF
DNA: TGTGCCAGCAGGGGACAGGGCTATAGCAATCAGCCCCAGCATTTT

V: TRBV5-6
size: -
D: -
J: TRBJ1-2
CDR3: CASSLGVRGDYGYTF
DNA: TGTGCCAGCAGCTTGGGTGTCAGGGGCGACTATGGCTACACCTTC

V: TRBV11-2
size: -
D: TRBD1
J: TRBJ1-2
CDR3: CASSLGQGVGYTF
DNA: TGTGCCAGCAGCTTAGGACAGGGGGTCGGCTACACCTTC

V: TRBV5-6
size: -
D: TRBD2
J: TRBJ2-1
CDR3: CASSFRRGGTYNEQFF
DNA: TGTGCCAGCAGCTTTCGGCGGGGGGGCACCTACAATGAGCAGTTCTTC

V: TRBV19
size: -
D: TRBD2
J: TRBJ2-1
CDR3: CASSDPLAETYNEQFF
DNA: TGTGCCAGTAGTGACCCCCTAGCGGAAACTTACAATGAGCAGTTCTTC

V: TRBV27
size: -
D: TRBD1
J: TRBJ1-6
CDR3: CASSFLQGVLSPLHF
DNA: TGTGCCAGCAGTTTTCTGCAGGGGGTACTTTCACCCCTCCACTTT

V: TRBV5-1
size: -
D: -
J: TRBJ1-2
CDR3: CASSLAGGSKVVYGYTF
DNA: TGCGCCAGCAGCTTGGCTGGTGGCAGTAAAGTGGTCTATGGCTACACCTTC

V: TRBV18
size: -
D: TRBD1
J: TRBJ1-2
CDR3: CASSRTGDGYTF
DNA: TGTGCCAGCTCACGGACAGGGGACGGCTACACCTTC

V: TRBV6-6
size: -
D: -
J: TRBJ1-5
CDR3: CASSYLDSSNQPQHF
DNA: TGTGCCAGCAGTTACCTGGACAGTAGCAATCAGCCCCAGCATTTT

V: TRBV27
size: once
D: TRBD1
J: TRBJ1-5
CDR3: CASSLFPIPGQGGQPQHF
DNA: TGTGCCAGCAGTTTATTTCCCATACCGGGACAGGGAGGCCAGCCCCAGCATTTT

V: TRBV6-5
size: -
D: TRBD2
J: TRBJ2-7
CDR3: CASKERTSPYEQYF
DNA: TGTGCCAGCAAGGAGAGGACTAGTCCCTACGAGCAGTACTTC

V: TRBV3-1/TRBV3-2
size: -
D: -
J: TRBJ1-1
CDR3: CASSRTFTEAFF
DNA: TGTGCCAGCAGCCGGACTTTCACTGAAGCTTTCTTT

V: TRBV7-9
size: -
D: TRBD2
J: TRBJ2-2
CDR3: CASIFAGVHTGELFF
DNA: TGTGCCAGCATTTTTGCGGGGGTCCACACCGGGGAGCTGTTTTTT

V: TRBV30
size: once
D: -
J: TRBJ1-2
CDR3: CAWRGGGGYTF
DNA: TGTGCCTGGAGGGGAGGAGGTGGCTACACCTTC

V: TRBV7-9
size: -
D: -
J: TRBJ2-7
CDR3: CASSLVSSEQYF
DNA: TGTGCCAGCAGCCTAGTCTCGTCCGAGCAGTACTTC